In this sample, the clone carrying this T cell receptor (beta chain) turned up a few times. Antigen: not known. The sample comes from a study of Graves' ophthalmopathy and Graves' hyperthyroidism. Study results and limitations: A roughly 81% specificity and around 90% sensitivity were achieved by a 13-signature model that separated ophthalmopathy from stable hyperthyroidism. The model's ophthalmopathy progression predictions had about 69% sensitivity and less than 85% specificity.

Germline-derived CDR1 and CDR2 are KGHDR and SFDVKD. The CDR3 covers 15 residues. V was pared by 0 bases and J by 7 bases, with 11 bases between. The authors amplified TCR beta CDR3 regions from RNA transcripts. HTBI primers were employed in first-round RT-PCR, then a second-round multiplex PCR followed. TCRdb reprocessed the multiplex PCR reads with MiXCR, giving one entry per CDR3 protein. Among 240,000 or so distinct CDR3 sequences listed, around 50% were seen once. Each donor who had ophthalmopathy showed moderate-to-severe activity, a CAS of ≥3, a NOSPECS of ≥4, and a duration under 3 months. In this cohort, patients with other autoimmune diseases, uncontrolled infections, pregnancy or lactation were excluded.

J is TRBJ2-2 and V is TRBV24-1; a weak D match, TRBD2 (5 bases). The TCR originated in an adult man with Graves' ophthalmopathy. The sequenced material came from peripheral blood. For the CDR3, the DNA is TGTGCCACCAGTGATTTGGGGCTAGCCGACGGGGAGCTGTTTTTT. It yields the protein CATSDLGLADGELFF.